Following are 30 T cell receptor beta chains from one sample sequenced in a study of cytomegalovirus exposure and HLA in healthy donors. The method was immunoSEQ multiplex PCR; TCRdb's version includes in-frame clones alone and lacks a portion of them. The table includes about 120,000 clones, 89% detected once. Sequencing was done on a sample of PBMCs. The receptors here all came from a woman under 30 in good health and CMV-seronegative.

The CDR3 bases are TGTGCCAGCAGACAGGGGCCTTCACCCCTCCACTTT. It is translated as CASRQGPSPLHF. The chain joins TRBV6-1 to TRBJ1-6; 7 positions match TRBD1. CDR1 is MNHNS and CDR2 is SASEGT in the germline V gene. Germline trimming cut 6 bases from V and 9 bases from J; bases unmatched to any gene: 2. The CDR3 runs to 12 residues.

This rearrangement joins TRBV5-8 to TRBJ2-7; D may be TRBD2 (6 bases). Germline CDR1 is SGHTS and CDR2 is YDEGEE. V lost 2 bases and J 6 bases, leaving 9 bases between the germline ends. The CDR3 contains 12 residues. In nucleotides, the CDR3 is TGTGCCAGCAGCTTTTTGGGGGGCGAGCAGTACTTC. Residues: CASSFLGGEQYF.

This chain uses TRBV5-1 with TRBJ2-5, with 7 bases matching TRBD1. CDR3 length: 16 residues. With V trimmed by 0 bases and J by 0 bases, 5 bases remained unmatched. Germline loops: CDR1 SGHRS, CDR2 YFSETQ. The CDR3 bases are TGCGCCAGCAGCTTGGGGGGGACAGCTAACCAAGAGACCCAGTACTTC. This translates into CASSLGGTANQETQYF. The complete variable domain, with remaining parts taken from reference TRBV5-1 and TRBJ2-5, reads KAGVTQTPRYLIKTRGQQVTLSCSPISGHRSVSWYQQTPGQGLQFLFEYFSETQRNKGNFPGRFSGRQFSNSRSEMNVSTLELGDSALYLCASSLGGTANQETQYFGPGTRLLVL.

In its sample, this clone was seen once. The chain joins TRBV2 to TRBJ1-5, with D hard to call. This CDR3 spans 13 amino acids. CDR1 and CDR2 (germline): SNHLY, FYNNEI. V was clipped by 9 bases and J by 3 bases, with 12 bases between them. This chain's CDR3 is CASLREFNQPQHF. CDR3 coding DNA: TGTGCCAGTTTAAGGGAGTTCAATCAGCCCCAGCATTTT.

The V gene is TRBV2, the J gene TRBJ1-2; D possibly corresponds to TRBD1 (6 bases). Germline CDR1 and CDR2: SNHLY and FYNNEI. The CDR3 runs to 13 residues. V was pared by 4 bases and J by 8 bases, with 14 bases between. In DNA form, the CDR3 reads TGTGCCAGCAGTGCGGGACAAGGCGGAGGCTACACCTTC. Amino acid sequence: CASSAGQGGGYTF.

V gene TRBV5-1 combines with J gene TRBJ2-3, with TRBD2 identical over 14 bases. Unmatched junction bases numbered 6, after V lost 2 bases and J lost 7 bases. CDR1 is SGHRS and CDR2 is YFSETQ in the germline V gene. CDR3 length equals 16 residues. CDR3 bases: TGCGCCAGCAGCTTTGGACTAGCGGGGGGCGGGAATACGCAGTATTTT. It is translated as CASSFGLAGGGNTQYF. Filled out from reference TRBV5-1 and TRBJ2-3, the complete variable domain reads KAGVTQTPRYLIKTRGQQVTLSCSPISGHRSVSWYQQTPGQGLQFLFEYFSETQRNKGNFPGRFSGRQFSNSRSEMNVSTLELGDSALYLCASSFGLAGGGNTQYFGPGTRLTVL.

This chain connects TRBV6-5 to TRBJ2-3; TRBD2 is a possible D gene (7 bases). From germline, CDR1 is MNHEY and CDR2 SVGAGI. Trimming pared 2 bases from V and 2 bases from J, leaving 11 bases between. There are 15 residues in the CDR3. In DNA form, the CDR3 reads TGTGCCAGCAGTTACAGGGGGGGTGCCACAGATACGCAGTATTTT. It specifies CASSYRGGATDTQYF.

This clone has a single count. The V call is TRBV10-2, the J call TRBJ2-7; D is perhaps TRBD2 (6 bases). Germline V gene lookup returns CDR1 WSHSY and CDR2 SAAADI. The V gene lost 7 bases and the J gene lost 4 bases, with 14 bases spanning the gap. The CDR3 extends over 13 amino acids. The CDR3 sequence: CASNPSGGYEQYF. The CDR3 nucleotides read TGCGCCAGCAACCCAAGTGGGGGGTACGAGCAGTACTTC.

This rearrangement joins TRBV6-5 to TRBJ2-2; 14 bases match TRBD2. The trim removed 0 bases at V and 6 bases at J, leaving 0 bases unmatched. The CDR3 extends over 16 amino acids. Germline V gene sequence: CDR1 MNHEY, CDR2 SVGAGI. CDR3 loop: CASSYSTSGGAGELFF. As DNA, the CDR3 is TGTGCCAGCAGTTACTCGACTAGCGGGGGGGCCGGGGAGCTGTTTTTT.

In nucleotides, the CDR3 is TGTGCCAGCAGCGTTGACTGGCCATGGTATGGCTACACCTTC. This gives the protein CASSVDWPWYGYTF. The V and J genes are TRBV7-2 and TRBJ1-2, with D uncertain. V was shortened by 5 bases and J by 5 bases, with 15 bases between the two germline ends. Germline V lookup: CDR1 SGHTA, CDR2 FQGNSA. The CDR3 sequence is 14 residues long.

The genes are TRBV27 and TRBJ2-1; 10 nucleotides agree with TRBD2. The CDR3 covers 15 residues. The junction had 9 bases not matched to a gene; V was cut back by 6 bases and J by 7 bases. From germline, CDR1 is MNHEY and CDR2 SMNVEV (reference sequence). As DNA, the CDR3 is TGTGCCAGCAGCCTAGGGGCTAGCGGGGGAAATGAGCAGTTCTTC. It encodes CASSLGASGGNEQFF.

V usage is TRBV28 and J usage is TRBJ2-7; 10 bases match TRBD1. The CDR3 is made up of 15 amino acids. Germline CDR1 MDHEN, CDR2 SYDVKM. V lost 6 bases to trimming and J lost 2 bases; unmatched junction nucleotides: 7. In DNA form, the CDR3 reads TGTGCCAGCAGGGCCGGGACAGGGGTCCCCTACGAGCAGTACTTC. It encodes CASRAGTGVPYEQYF.

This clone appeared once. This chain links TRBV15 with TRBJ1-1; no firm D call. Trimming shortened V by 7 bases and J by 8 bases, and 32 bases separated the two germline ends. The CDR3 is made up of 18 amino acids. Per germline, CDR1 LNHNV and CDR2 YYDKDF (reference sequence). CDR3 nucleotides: TGTGCCACCATCGGAGGGATGGACGGGAAAAGAGCTCCCCACGAAGCTTTCTTT. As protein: CATIGGMDGKRAPHEAFF. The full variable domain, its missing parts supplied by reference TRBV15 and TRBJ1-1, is DAMVIQNPRYQVTQFGKPVTLSCSQTLNHNVMYWYQQKSSQAPKLLFHYYDKDFNNEADTPDNFQSRRPNTSFCFLDIRSPGLGDTAMYLCATIGGMDGKRAPHEAFFGQGTRLTVV.

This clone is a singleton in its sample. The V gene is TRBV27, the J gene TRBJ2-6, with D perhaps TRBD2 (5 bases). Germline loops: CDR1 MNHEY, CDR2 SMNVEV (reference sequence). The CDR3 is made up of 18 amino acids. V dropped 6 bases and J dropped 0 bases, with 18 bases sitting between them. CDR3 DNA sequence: TGTGCCAGCAGACCACTAGGACTGAAGAGCTCTGGGGCCAACGTCCTGACTTTC. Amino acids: CASRPLGLKSSGANVLTF. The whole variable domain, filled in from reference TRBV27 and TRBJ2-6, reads EAQVTQNPRYLITVTGKKLTVTCSQNMNHEYMSWYRQDPGLGLRQIYYSMNVEVTDKGDVPEGYKVSRKEKRNFPLILESPSPNQTSLYFCASRPLGLKSSGANVLTFGAGSRLTVL.

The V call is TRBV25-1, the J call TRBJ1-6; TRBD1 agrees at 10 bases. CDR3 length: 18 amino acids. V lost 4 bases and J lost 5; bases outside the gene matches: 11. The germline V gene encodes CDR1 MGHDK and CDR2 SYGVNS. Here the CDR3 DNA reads TGTGCCAGCAGTGCAACCCTGGACAGGGGGATTAATAATTCACCCCTCCACTTT. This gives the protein CASSATLDRGINNSPLHF.

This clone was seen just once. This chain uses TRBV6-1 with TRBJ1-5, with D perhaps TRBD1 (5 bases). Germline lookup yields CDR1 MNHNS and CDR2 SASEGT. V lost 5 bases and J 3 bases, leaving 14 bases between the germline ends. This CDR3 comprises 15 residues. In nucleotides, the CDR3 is TGTGCCAGCAGTAACCAGGGTTTACCCAATCAGCCCCAGCATTTT. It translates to CASSNQGLPNQPQHF.

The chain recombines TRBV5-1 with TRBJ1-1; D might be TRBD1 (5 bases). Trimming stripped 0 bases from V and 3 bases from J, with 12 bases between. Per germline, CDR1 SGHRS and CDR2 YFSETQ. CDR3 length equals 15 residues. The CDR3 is CASSLGQGADTEAFF. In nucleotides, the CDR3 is TGCGCCAGCAGCTTGGGCCAAGGGGCGGACACTGAAGCTTTCTTT.

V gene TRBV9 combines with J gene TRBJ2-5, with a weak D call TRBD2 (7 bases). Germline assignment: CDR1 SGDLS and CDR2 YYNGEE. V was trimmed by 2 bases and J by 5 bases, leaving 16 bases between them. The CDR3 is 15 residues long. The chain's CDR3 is CASSVERGAGETQYF. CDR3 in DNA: TGTGCCAGCAGCGTCGAACGGGGGGCAGGGGAGACCCAGTACTTC. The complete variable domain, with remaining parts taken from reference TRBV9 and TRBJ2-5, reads DSGVTQTPKHLITATGQRVTLRCSPRSGDLSVYWYQQSLDQGLQFLIQYYNGEERAKGNILERFSAQQFPDLHSELNLSSLELGDSALYFCASSVERGAGETQYFGPGTRLLVL.

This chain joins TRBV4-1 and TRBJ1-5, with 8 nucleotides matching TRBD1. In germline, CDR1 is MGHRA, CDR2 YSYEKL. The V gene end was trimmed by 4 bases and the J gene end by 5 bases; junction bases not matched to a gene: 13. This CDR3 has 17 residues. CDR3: CASSLRYVRGPHQPQHF. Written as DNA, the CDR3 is TGCGCCAGCAGCCTGAGATATGTCAGGGGGCCCCATCAGCCCCAGCATTTT.

DNA of the CDR3: TGTGCCAGCAGCAATACAGGGGTGACTGAAGCTTTCTTT. It translates to CASSNTGVTEAFF. The genes are TRBV11-2 and TRBJ1-1; 7 bases agree with TRBD1. After removal of 5 bases from V and 5 bases from J, the junction contained 5 bases not matched to a gene. Germline V CDR1 and CDR2: SGHAT, FQNNGV. CDR3 size: 13 residues.

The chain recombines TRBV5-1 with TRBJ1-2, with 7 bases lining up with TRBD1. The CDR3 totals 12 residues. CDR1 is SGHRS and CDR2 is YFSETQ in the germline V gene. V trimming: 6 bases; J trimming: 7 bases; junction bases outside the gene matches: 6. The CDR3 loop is CASTPTGSGYTF. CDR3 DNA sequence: TGCGCCAGCACCCCGACAGGGAGTGGCTACACCTTC.

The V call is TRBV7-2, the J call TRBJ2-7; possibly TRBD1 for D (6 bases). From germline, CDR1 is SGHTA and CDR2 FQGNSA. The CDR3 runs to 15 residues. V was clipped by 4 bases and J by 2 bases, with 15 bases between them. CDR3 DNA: TGTGCCAGCAGCTCCACAGGGTACGGGCCCTACGAGCAGTACTTC. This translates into CASSSTGYGPYEQYF.

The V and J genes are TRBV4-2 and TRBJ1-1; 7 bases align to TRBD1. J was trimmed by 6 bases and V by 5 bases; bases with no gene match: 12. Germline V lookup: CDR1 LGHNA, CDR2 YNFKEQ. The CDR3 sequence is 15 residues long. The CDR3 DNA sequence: TGTGCCAGCAGCACGCACACAGGGGAGGACTCTGAAGCTTTCTTT. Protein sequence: CASSTHTGEDSEAFF.

For the CDR3, the DNA is TGTGCCAGCTCACCCCGCTCCCGGGGGGGACACAATGAGCAGTTCTTC. Its translation is CASSPRSRGGHNEQFF. The chain uses TRBV18 and TRBJ2-1; 8 bases fit TRBD2. CDR3 length: 16 amino acids. The germline V gene has CDR1 KGHSH and CDR2 LQKENI. V was pared by 3 bases and J by 5 bases, with 9 bases of the junction left unmatched.

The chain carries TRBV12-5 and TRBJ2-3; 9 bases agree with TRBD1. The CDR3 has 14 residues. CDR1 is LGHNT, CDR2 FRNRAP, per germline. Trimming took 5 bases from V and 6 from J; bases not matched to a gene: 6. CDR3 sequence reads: CASGVTGGRDTQYF. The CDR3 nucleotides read TGTGCTAGTGGTGTTACAGGGGGCCGGGATACGCAGTATTTT.

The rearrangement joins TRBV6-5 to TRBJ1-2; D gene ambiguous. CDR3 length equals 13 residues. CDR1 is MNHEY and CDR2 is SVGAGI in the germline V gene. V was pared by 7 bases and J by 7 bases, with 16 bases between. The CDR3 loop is CASKAREAPGYTF. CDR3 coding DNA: TGTGCCAGCAAAGCAAGAGAGGCGCCTGGCTACACCTTC.

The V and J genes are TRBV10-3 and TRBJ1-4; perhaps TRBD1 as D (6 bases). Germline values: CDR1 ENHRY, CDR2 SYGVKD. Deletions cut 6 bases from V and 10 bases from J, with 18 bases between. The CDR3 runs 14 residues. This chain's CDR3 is CAISPDSSGGKLFF. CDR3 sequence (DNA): TGTGCCATCAGCCCGGACAGTTCAGGAGGAAAACTGTTTTTT.

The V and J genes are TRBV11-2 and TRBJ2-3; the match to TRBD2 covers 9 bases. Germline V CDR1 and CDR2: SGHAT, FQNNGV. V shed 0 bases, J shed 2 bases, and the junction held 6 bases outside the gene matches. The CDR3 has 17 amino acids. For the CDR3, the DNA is TGTGCCAGCAGCTTAGATGGGCGGGGGGGAAACACAGATACGCAGTATTTT. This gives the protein CASSLDGRGGNTDTQYF.

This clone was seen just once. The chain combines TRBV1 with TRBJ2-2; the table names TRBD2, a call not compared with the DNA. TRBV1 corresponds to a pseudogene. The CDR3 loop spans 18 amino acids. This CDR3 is CTSSSRLSGGPVFGELFF. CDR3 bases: TGCACCAGCAGCTCCCGTCTTTCGGGGGGGCCGGTATTCGGGGAGCTGTTTTTT.

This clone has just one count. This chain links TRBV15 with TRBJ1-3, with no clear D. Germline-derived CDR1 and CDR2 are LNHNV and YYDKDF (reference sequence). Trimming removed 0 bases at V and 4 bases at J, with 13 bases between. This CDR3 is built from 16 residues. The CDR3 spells CATSRDFGSRGNTIYF. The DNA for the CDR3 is TGTGCCACCAGCAGAGATTTCGGCTCGCGGGGAAACACCATATATTTT.